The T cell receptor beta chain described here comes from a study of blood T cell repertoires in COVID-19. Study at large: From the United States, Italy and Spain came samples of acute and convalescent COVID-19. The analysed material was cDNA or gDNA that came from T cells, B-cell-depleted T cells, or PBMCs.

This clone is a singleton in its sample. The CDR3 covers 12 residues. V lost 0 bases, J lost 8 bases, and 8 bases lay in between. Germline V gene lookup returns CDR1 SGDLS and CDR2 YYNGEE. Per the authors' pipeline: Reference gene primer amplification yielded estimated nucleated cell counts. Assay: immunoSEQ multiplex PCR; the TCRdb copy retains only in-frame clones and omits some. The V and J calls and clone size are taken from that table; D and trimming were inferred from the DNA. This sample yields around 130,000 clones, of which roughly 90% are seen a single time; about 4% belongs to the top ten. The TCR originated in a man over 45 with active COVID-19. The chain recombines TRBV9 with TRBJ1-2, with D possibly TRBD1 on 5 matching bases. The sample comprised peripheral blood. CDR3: CASSVVRGGYTF. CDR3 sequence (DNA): TGTGCCAGCAGCGTAGTCCGGGGGGGCTACACCTTC.